This TCR beta chain derives from a study of monozygotic twins with inflammatory bowel disease. Notes on the study in general: Lower sharing of clonotypes with other individuals was seen in IBD patients than in healthy twins. This was most marked in patients showing signs of disease activity.

On this clonotype itself: Its antigen is as yet unknown.

The length of the CDR3 is 17 residues. Germline V lookup: CDR1 SGHDT, CDR2 YYEEEE. Each CDR3 protein gets one entry in TCRdb, which reprocessed the 5' RACE reads and gives no DNA. This listing includes under 150,000 distinct CDR3 sequences. The genes are TRBV5-6 and TRBJ1-2; the D call from TCRdb, TRBD1, cannot be confirmed without DNA. The sequence was collected from a human donor with ulcerative colitis or Crohn's disease, or a healthy co-twin of an affected twin (not recorded which). What was sequenced was blood. The CDR3 spells CASSLGGRGRTSYGYTF. The whole variable domain, remainder taken from reference TRBV5-6 and TRBJ1-2, is DAGVTQSPTHLIKTRGQQVTLRCSPKSGHDTVSWYQQALGQGPQFIFQYYEEEERQRGNFPDRFSGHQFPNYSSELNVNALLLGDSALYLCASSLGGRGRTSYGYTFGSGTRLTVV.